What follows are 5 T cell receptor beta chains derived from one specimen sequenced in a study of spatial heterogeneity in lung cancer. Time point meaning: sample taken at primary tumor resection. Whole RNA was taken from tumor, nontumor lung or frozen PBMC; it was then sequenced unsorted. TCRdb independently ran MiXCR on the 5' RACE reads; one entry per CDR3 protein. The repertoire has around 60,000 distinct CDR3 sequences, less than 10% of them found once; the top ten carry over 13%. Material: PBMCs, obtained at surgery. The receptor source for this set is a female donor with early-stage non-small cell lung cancer.

This clonotype has at least ten counts. This chain uses TRBV9 with TRBJ2-4; the D gene could be TRBD1 or TRBD2 (5 bases each). Germline V lookup: CDR1 SGDLS, CDR2 YYNGEE. The CDR3 consists of 14 residues. The V end was cut by 0 bases, the J end by 5 bases, with 9 bases between. The chain's CDR3 is CASSVDRGQNIQYF. CDR3 coding DNA: TGTGCCAGCAGCGTAGACCGGGGCCAAAACATTCAGTACTTC.

This clonotype has just a few counts. The rearrangement joins TRBV5-1 to TRBJ1-6; a weak D match, TRBD1 (5 bases). V was cut by 3 bases and J by 7 bases, with 14 bases left in between. The CDR3 is 15 amino acids. Germline values: CDR1 SGHRS, CDR2 YFSETQ. CDR3 region: CASSSSGRGNSPLHF. Written as DNA, the CDR3 is TGCGCCAGCAGCTCTTCGGGGCGCGGGAATTCACCCCTCCACTTT.

This clonotype has a count of ten or more. The rearrangement joins TRBV14 to TRBJ2-5, with unresolved D. In germline, CDR1 is SGHDN, CDR2 FVKESK. Deletions cut 1 base from V and 5 bases from J, with 8 bases between. The CDR3 is 13 amino acids. The CDR3 DNA is TGTGCCAGCAGCCAAGGCAGCCGGGAGACCCAGTACTTC. Its protein is CASSQGSRETQYF.

This chain joins TRBV24-1 and TRBJ2-2; either TRBD1 or TRBD2 may supply D (5 bases each). The V end lost 1 base, the J end lost 1 base, and 9 bases lay between the germline ends. CDR1 is KGHDR and CDR2 is SFDVKD in the germline V gene. The CDR3 is 16 residues long. The CDR3 region is CATSDFGGRNTGELFF. CDR3 coding DNA: TGTGCCACCAGTGATTTTGGGGGTCGGAACACCGGGGAGCTGTTTTTT.

At least ten counts were recorded for this clonotype. The gene calls are TRBV19 and TRBJ1-5, with D possibly matching TRBD1 (6 bases). CDR3 length: 15 residues. V gave up 3 bases and J gave up 6 bases, with 15 bases separating them. Per germline, CDR1 LNHDA and CDR2 SQIVND (reference sequence). CDR3 sequence: CASSIRSGGGQPQHF. The CDR3 region has the DNA TGTGCCAGTAGTATCAGATCCGGGGGCGGTCAGCCCCAGCATTTT. The whole variable domain, filled in from reference TRBV19 and TRBJ1-5, reads DGGITQSPKYLFRKEGQNVTLSCEQNLNHDAMYWYRQDPGQGLRLIYYSQIVNDFQKGDIAEGYSVSREKKESFPLTVTSAQKNPTAFYLCASSIRSGGGQPQHFGDGTRLSIL.